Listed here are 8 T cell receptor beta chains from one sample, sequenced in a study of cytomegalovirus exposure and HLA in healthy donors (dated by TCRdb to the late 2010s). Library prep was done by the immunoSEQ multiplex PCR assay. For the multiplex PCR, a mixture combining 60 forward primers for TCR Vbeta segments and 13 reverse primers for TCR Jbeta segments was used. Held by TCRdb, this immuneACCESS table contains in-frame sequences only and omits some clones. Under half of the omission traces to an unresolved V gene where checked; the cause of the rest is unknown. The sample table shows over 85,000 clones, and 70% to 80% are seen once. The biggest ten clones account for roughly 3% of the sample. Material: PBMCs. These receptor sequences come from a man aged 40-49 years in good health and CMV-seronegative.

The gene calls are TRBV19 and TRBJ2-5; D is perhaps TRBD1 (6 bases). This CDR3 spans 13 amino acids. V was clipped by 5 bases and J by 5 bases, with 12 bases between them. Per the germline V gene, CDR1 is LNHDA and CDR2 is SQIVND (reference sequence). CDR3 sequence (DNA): TGTGCCAGTAGTCCAGGGGTGCCGGAGACCCAGTACTTC. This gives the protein CASSPGVPETQYF.

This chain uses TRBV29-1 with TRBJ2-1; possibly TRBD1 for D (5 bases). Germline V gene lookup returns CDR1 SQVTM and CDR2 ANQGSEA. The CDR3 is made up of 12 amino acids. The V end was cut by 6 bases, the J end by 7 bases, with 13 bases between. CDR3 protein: CSVPLRVNEQFF. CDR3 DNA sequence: TGCAGCGTCCCACTCAGGGTTAATGAGCAGTTCTTC.

The CDR3 DNA sequence: TGCGCCAGCAGCTTGGGTTCCTCAGGTACCTACAATGAGCAGTTCTTC. Protein: CASSLGSSGTYNEQFF. The V call is TRBV5-1, the J call TRBJ2-1; D call uncertain. The ends were cut back, 0 bases at V and 2 bases at J, with 12 bases in the middle. The CDR3 contains 16 residues. CDR1 and CDR2 from the germline V gene are SGHRS and YFSETQ.

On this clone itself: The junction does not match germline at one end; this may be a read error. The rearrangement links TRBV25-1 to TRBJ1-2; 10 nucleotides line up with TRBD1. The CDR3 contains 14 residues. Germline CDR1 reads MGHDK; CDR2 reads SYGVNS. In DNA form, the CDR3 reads TGTGCCAGCAGTAGGACAGGGGGACTCGGAGGCTACGCCTTC. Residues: CASSRTGGLGGYAF.

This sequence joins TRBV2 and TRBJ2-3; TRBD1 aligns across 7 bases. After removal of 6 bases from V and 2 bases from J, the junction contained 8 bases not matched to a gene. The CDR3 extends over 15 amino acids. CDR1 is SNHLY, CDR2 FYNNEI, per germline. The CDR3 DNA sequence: TGTGCCAGCAGCCTCGACAGGGCCGACACAGATACGCAGTATTTT. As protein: CASSLDRADTDTQYF.

The CDR3 reads CASSPQLTDRGLGEQFF. CDR3 in DNA: TGTGCCAGCAGCCCCCAATTAACGGACAGGGGGCTGGGTGAGCAGTTCTTC. The chain joins TRBV14 to TRBJ2-1; 11 bases are a match to TRBD1. The length of the CDR3 is 17 residues. CDR1 is SGHDN, CDR2 FVKESK, per germline. V dropped 4 bases and J dropped 9; count of bases not matched to a gene: 14.

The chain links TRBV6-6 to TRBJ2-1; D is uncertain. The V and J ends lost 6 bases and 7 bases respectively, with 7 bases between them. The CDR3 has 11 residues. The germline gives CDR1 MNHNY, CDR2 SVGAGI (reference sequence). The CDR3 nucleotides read TGTGCCAGCAGGACAAATAATGAGCAGTTCTTC. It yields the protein CASRTNNEQFF.

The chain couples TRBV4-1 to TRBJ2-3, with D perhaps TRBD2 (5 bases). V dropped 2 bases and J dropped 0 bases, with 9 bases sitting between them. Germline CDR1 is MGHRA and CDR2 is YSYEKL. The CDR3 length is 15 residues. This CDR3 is CASSQFGGSTDTQYF. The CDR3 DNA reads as TGCGCCAGCAGCCAATTTGGCGGGAGCACAGATACGCAGTATTTT.